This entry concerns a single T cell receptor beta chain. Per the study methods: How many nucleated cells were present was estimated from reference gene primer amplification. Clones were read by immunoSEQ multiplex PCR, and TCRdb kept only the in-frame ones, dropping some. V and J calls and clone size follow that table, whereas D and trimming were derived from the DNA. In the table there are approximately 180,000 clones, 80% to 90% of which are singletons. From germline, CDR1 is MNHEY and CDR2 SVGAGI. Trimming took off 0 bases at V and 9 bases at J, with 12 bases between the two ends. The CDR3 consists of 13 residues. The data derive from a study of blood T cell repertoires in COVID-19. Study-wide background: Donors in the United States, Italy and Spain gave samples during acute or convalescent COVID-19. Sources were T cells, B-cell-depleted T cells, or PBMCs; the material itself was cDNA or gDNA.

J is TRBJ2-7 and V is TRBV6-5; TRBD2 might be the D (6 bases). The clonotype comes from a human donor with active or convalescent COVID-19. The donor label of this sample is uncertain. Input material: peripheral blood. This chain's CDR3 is CASSYSFRGSQYF. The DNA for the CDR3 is TGTGCCAGCAGTTACTCCTTCCGGGGGTCGCAGTACTTC.